The rows below give T cell receptor beta chains drawn from one sample of a study of CD8+CD57+ T cells in acquired aplastic anemia. TCRdb processed the reads anew with MiXCR; each CDR3 protein has one entry. The repertoire includes roughly 180,000 distinct CDR3 sequences, 64% of them detected once, and 40% to 55% sits in the top ten. Source material: sorted CD4+, CD8+, or CD8+CD57+ T cells (not recorded which) from PBMCs. The receptors stem from a human donor with severe aplastic anemia or a healthy control (not recorded which). Each CDR3 is given with its conserved first and last residue. The D gene is left open where the match is weak. Size tells how often a clone was seen (once, few, many) or the class of an expanded clone, and some rows leave it out.

j_call | clone_size | v_call | d_call | cdr3_aa | cdr3_nt
TRBJ2-3 | - | TRBV7-2 | - | CASSFGPTDTQYF | TGTGCCAGCAGCTTCGGTCCCACAGATACGCAGTATTTT
TRBJ2-5 | few | TRBV11-3 | TRBD1 | CASSSARQGETQYF | TGTGCCAGCAGCTCGGCCCGACAGGGGGAGACCCAGTACTTC
TRBJ2-3 | few | TRBV5-4 | TRBD1 | CASSIRGISGDTQYF | TGTGCCAGCAGCATCAGGGGGATTTCAGGGGATACGCAGTATTTT
TRBJ1-6 | - | TRBV7-2 | - | CASSLGGASPLHF | TGTGCCAGCAGCTTAGGGGGGGCCTCACCCCTCCACTTT
TRBJ2-1 | - | TRBV7-3 | - | CASSLGGSDNEQFF | TGTGCCAGCAGCTTAGGAGGTAGCGACAATGAGCAGTTCTTC
TRBJ1-2 | - | TRBV9 | TRBD1 | CASSVARQGATYGYTF | TGTGCCAGCAGCGTAGCTCGACAGGGGGCGACCTATGGCTACACCTTC
TRBJ2-5 | - | TRBV5-1 | - | CASSWAGTETQYF | TGCGCCAGCAGCTGGGCAGGGACAGAGACCCAGTACTTC
TRBJ1-2 | - | TRBV29-1 | TRBD1 | CSVRTGGVGYTF | TGCAGCGTTCGGACAGGGGGTGTGGGCTACACCTTC
TRBJ2-5 | - | TRBV4-2 | - | CASSRSGNQETQYF | TGTGCCAGCAGCCGTAGCGGTAACCAAGAGACCCAGTACTTC
TRBJ1-2 | - | TRBV7-2 | - | CASRPQGYGYTF | TGTGCCAGCAGGCCACAGGGCTATGGCTACACCTTC
TRBJ1-3 | - | TRBV9 | - | CASSVGDRLGSTIYF | TGTGCCAGCAGCGTAGGCGATAGGTTAGGCAGCACCATATATTTT
TRBJ2-2 | many | TRBV9 | - | CASSDRFTGELFF | TGTGCCAGCAGCGACAGGTTCACCGGGGAGCTGTTTTTT
TRBJ2-1 | - | TRBV7-8 | TRBD2 | CASAGRGAFNEQFF | TGTGCCAGCGCTGGGCGGGGGGCCTTTAATGAGCAGTTCTTC
TRBJ2-1 | - | TRBV19 | TRBD2 | CASSIYSGGINEQFF | TGTGCCAGTAGTATATACTCGGGGGGGATCAATGAGCAGTTCTTC
TRBJ2-3 | - | TRBV10-2 | TRBD2 | CASILAGASTDTQYF | TGCGCCAGCATCCTAGCGGGTGCTAGCACAGATACGCAGTATTTT
TRBJ1-6 | - | TRBV2 | TRBD1 | CASRPRDRGESPLHF | TGTGCCAGCAGGCCACGGGACAGGGGAGAGTCACCCCTCCACTTT